The clone carrying this TCR beta chain was detected once. Antigen specificity is unknown. One junction end does not reproduce the germline sequence, and a read error may be involved. From germline, CDR1 is KGHDR and CDR2 SFDVKD. The CDR3 consists of 17 residues. The record originates from a study of blood T cells in healthy people across ages. Study-wide points: Long-lived and aged donors differed, with more naive CD4+ cells and higher diversity in the long-lived.

Then a second PCR, running roughly 7 to 11 cycles, was carried out with a sample-barcoded 5' primer and a J-beta primer mix. TCRdb processed the 5' RACE reads anew with MiXCR; each CDR3 protein has one entry. Here the sample spans 800,000 or so distinct CDR3 sequences, 35% to 60% being singletons. The chain joins TRBV24-1 to TRBJ2-7; D is perhaps TRBD1 (6 bases). The better agreement between TRBJ2-5 and the DNA end casts doubt on the J call. This sequence originates from a man older than 75 in good health. Source material: blood. CDR3: CATSDLGRSGHQVTQYF. The DNA for the CDR3 is TGTGCCACCAGTGATTTGGGGCGTTCGGGACACCAAGTGACCCAGTACTTC.